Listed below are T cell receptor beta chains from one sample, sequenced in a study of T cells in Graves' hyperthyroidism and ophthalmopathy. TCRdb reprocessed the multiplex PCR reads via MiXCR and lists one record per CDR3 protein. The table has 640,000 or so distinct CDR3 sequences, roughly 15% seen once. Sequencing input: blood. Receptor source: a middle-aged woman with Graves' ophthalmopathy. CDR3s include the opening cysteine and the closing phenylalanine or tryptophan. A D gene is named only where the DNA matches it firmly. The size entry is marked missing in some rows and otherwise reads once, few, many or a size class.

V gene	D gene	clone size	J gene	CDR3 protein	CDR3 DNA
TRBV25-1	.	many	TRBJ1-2	CATRQYNYGYTF	TGTGCCACAAGACAGTATAACTATGGCTACACCTTC
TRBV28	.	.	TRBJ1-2	CASRSTGGYTF	TGTGCCAGCAGAAGTACTGGGGGCTACACCTTC
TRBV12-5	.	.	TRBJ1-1	CASGYTGMTTEAFF	TGTGCTAGTGGTTACACAGGGATGACCACTGAAGCTTTCTTT
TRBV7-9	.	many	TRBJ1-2	CASSYQAGGGYTF	TGTGCCAGCAGCTACCAGGCCGGGGGCGGCTACACCTTC
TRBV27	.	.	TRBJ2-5	CASSPTRLAGTQYF	TGTGCCAGCAGTCCGACGCGCCTTGCAGGGACCCAGTACTTC
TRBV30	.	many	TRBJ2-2	CAWSRGANTGELFF	TGTGCCTGGAGTCGGGGAGCGAACACCGGGGAGCTGTTTTTT
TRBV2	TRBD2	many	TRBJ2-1	CASSESSGKGNEQFF	TGTGCCAGCAGTGAAAGTAGCGGGAAAGGAAATGAGCAGTTCTTC
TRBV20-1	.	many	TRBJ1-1	CSAKPGNTEAFF	TGCAGTGCCAAGCCCGGGAACACTGAAGCTTTCTTT
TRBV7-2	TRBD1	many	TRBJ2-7	CASSAGTGYEQYF	TGTGCCAGCAGCGCCGGGACAGGATACGAGCAGTACTTC
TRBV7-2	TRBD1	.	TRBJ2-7	CASRQGADEQYF	TGTGCCAGCAGGCAGGGGGCGGATGAGCAGTACTTC
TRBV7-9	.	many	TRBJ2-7	CASSLVGSGEQYF	TGTGCCAGCAGCTTAGTCGGGAGTGGGGAGCAGTACTTC
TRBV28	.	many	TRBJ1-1	CASSSLPLVGVTEAFF	TGTGCCAGCAGTTCTCTCCCTTTGGTGGGGGTAACTGAAGCTTTCTTT
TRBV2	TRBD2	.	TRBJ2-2	CVSSDGLAGDGGELFF	TGTGTCAGCAGTGACGGACTAGCGGGAGATGGCGGGGAGCTGTTTTTT
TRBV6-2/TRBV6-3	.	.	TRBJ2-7	CASSYEQEQYF	TGTGCCAGCAGTTACGAACAAGAGCAGTACTTC
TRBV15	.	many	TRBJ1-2	CATSREKLGTYGYTF	TGTGCCACCAGCAGGGAAAAACTGGGCACCTATGGCTACACCTTC
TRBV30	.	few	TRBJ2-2	CAWSITNPRTGELFF	TGTGCCTGGAGTATAACTAACCCTCGGACCGGGGAGCTGTTTTTT
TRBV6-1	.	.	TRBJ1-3	CASSAVSGQFLSGNTIYF	TGTGCCAGCAGTGCTGTTTCTGGACAGTTCCTTTCTGGAAACACCATATATTTT
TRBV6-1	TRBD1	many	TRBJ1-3	CASRKGQTNSGNTIYF	TGTGCCAGCAGAAAGGGACAGACCAACTCTGGAAACACCATATATTTT
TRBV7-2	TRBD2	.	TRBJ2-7	CASSLAGRDSYEQYF	TGTGCCAGCAGCTTAGCGGGGAGGGACTCCTACGAGCAGTACTTC
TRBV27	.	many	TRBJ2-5	CASSLRPQGTQYF	TGTGCCAGCAGTTTACGGCCCCAGGGGACCCAGTACTTC
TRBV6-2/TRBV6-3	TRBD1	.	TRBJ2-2	CASGLGQPGPGELFF	TGTGCCAGCGGGTTGGGACAGCCGGGCCCCGGGGAGCTGTTTTTT
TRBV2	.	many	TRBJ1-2	CASSESGRYGYTF	TGTGCCAGCAGTGAATCGGGGAGATATGGCTACACCTTC
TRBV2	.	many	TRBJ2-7	CASKGAGNPYEQYF	TGTGCCAGCAAGGGAGCCGGGAACCCTTACGAGCAGTACTTC
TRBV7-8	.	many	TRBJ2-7	CASSLGNGPYEQYF	TGTGCCAGCAGCTTAGGAAACGGGCCCTACGAGCAGTACTTC
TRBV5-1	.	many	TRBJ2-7	CASTETSIGEQYF	TGCGCCAGCACCGAGACTAGTATAGGCGAGCAGTACTTC
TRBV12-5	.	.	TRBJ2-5	CASGLDRTTYQETQYF	TGTGCTAGTGGTTTGGACAGGACTACATATCAAGAGACCCAGTACTTC
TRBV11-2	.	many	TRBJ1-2	CASSLADSYGYTF	TGTGCCAGCAGCTTGGCGGACAGTTATGGCTACACCTTC
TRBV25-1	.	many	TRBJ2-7	CASSEYHEQYF	TGTGCCAGCAGTGAATATCACGAGCAGTACTTC
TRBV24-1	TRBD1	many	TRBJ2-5	CATFVIGTAGGQETQYF	TGTGCCACCTTTGTTATCGGGACAGCTGGGGGCCAAGAGACCCAGTACTTC
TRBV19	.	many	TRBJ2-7	CASSIGRNEQYF	TGTGCCAGTAGTATTGGCCGAAACGAGCAGTACTTC
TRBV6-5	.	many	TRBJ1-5	CASSYYYTDQPQHF	TGTGCCAGCAGTTACTATTACACAGATCAGCCCCAGCATTTT
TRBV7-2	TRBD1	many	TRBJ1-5	CASSQGGLNQPQHF	TGTGCCAGCAGTCAGGGGGGCCTAAATCAGCCCCAGCATTTT
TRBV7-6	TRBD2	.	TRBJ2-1	CASSLGLATYNEQFF	TGTGCCAGCAGCCTCGGACTAGCGACATACAATGAGCAGTTCTTC
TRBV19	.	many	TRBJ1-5	CATQEAVGFNQPQHF	TGTGCCACCCAGGAAGCGGTCGGGTTTAATCAGCCCCAGCATTTT
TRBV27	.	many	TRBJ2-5	CASSSHYLQETQYF	TGTGCCAGCAGTTCGCACTACTTGCAAGAGACCCAGTACTTC
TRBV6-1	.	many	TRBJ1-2	CASSGGAGPGYGYTF	TGTGCCAGCAGTGGGGGTGCGGGGCCGGGCTATGGCTACACCTTC
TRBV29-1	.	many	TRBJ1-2	CSVEDPRVDYGYTF	TGCAGCGTTGAAGATCCCAGAGTCGACTATGGCTACACCTTC
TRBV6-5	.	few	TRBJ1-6	CASSYSRFSYNSPLHF	TGTGCCAGCAGTTACTCTAGGTTCTCCTATAATTCACCCCTCCACTTT
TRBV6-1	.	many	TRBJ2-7	CASSEGGGLGEQYF	TGTGCCAGCAGTGAAGGGGGGGGGCTCGGTGAGCAGTACTTC
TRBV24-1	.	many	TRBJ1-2	CATSEARGRGYTF	TGTGCCACCAGTGAGGCAAGAGGTCGAGGCTACACCTTC
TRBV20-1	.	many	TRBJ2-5	CSAREWGAQETQYF	TGCAGTGCTAGAGAGTGGGGGGCCCAAGAGACCCAGTACTTC
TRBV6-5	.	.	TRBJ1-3	CATTSWVSSGNTIYF	TGTGCCACCACGTCCTGGGTTTCCTCTGGAAACACCATATATTTT
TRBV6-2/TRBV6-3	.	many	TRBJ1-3	CASSPYDKGISGNTIYF	TGTGCCAGCAGTCCCTACGACAAAGGTATCTCTGGAAACACCATATATTTT